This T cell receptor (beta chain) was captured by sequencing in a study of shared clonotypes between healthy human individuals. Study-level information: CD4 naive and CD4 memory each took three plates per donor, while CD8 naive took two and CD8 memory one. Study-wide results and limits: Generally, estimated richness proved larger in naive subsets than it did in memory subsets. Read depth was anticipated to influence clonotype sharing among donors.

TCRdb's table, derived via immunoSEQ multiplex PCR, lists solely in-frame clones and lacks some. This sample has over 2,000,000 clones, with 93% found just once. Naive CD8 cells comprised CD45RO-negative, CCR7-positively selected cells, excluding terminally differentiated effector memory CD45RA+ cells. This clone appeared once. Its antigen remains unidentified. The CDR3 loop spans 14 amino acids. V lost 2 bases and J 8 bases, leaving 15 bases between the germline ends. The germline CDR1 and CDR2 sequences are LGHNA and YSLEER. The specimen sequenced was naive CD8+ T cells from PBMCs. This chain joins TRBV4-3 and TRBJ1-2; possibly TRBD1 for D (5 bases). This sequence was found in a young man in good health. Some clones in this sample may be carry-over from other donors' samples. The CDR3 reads CASSQRDGRQGYTF. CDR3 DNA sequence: TGCGCCAGCAGCCAAAGGGACGGACGCCAGGGCTACACCTTC.